The clone carrying this TCR beta chain showed up just a few times. This entry comes from a study of T-cell reconstitution after alpha-beta-depleted transplantation in children. The authors prepared the TCRbeta library with unique molecular identifiers. In TCRdb, the PCR reads were re-called with MiXCR into one record per CDR3 protein. The profile shows 500,000 to 600,000 distinct CDR3 sequences, over 25% of them singletons. This receptor was taken from a human donor who donated a stem cell graft to a child with aplastic anemia. This sample comprised PBMCs from the stem cell graft donor, obtained from the stem cell graft.

The DNA for the CDR3 is TGCAGTGCTAGAGGAGGGACAGGTGCTACGAATCAGCCCCAGCATTTT. It encodes CSARGGTGATNQPQHF. This rearrangement joins TRBV20-1 to TRBJ1-5; TRBD1 matches 8 bases. CDR1 and CDR2 (germline): DFQATT, SNEGSKA (reference sequence). The length of the CDR3 is 16 residues. With V trimmed by 1 base and J by 4 bases, 9 bases remained unmatched.